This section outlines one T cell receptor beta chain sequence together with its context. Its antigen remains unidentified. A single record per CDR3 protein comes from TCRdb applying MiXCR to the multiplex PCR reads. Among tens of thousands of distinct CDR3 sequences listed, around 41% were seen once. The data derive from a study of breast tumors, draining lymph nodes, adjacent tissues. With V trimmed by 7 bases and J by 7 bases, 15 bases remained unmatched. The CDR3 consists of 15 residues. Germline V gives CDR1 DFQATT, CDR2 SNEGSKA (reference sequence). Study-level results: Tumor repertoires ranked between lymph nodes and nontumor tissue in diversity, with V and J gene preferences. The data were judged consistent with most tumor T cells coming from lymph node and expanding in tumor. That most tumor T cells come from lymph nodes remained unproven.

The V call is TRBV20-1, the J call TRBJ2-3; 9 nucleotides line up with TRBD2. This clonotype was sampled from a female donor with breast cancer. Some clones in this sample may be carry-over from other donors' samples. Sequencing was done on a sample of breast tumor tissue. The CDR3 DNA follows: TGCAGTGTTACGGATTTCCTAGCGGGGACAAATACGCAGTATTTT. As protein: CSVTDFLAGTNTQYF.